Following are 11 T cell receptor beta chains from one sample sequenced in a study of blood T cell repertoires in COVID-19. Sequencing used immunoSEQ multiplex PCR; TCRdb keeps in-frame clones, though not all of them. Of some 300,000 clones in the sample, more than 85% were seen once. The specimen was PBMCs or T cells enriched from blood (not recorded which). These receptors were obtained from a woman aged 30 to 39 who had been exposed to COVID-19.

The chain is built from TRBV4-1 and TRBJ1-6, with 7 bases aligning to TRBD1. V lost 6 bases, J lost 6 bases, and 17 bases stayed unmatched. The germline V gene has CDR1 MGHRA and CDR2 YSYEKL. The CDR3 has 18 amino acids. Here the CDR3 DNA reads TGCGCCAGCAGTCCCGTAATTCGGCGACGACAGGGTAATTCACCCCTCCACTTT. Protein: CASSPVIRRRQGNSPLHF.

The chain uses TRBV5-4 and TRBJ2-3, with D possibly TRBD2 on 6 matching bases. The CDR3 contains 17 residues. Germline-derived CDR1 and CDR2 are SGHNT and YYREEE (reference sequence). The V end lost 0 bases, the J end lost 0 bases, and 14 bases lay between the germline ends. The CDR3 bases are TGTGCCAGCAGCTTGGGACTAGACTTCCTAAGCACAGATACGCAGTATTTT. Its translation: CASSLGLDFLSTDTQYF.

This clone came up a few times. CDR3: CASSLIPDRDSGNTIYF. CDR3 nucleotide sequence: TGTGCCAGCAGCTTAATACCGGACAGGGATTCTGGAAACACCATATATTTT. The rearrangement links TRBV7-9 to TRBJ1-3; 8 nucleotides line up with TRBD1. Trimming took 2 bases from V and 1 from J; bases not matched to a gene: 7. CDR3 length: 17 residues. Germline loops: CDR1 SEHNR, CDR2 FQNEAQ (reference sequence).

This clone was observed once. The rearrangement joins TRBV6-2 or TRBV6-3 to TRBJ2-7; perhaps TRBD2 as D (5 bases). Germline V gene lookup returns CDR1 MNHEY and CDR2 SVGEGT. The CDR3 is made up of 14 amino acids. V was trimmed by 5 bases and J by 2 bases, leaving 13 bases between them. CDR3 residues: CASSHLLVTYEQYF. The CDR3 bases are TGTGCCAGCAGTCACCTACTAGTTACCTACGAGCAGTACTTC.

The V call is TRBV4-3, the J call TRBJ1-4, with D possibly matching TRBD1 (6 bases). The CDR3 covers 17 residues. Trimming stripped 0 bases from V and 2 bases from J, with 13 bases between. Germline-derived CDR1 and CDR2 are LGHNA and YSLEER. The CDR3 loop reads CASSQDRQVRTNEKLFF. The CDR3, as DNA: TGCGCCAGCAGCCAAGACCGACAGGTCAGGACTAATGAAAAACTGTTTTTT.

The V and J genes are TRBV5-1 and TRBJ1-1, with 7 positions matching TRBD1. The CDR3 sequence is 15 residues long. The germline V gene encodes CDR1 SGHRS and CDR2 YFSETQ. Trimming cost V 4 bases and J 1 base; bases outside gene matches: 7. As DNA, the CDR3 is TGCGCCAGCAGCAGGGGGACAGTCGAGAACACTGAAGCTTTCTTT. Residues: CASSRGTVENTEAFF.

CDR3 coding DNA: TGTGCCCCCCTCCCCTTAGGGGGGGACTGGGCTTTCTTT. Residues: CAPLPLGGDWAFF. The V call is TRBV7-9, the J call TRBJ1-1, with D perhaps TRBD1 (6 bases). This CDR3 has 13 amino acids. The V end was cut by 11 bases, the J end by 11 bases, with 24 bases between. The germline CDR1 and CDR2 sequences are SEHNR and FQNEAQ (reference sequence).

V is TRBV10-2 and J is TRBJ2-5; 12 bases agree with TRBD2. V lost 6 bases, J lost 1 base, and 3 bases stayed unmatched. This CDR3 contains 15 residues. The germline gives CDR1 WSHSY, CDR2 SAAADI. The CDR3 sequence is CASRMTSGGQETQYF. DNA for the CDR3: TGCGCCAGCAGGATGACTAGCGGGGGCCAAGAGACCCAGTACTTC.

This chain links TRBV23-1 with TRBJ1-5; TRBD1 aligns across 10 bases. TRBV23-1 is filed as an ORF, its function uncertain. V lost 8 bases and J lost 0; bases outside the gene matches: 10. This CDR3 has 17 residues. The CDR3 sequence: CASGPGGQGYSNQPQHF. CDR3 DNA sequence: TGCGCCAGCGGACCAGGGGGACAGGGGTATAGCAATCAGCCCCAGCATTTT.

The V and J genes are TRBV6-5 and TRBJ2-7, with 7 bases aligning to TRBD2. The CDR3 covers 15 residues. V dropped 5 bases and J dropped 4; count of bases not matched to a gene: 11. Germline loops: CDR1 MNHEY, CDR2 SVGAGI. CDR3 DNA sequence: TGTGCCAGCAGTCCAAGCGGGGACCACAAATACGAGCAGTACTTC. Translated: CASSPSGDHKYEQYF.

CDR3 sequence reads: CASSGTQGDQPQHF. The CDR3 nucleotides read TGTGCCAGCAGTGGAACCCAGGGGGATCAGCCCCAGCATTTT. This sequence joins TRBV2 and TRBJ1-5; TRBD1 matches at 7 bases. From germline, CDR1 is SNHLY and CDR2 FYNNEI. The CDR3 is made up of 14 amino acids. Unmatched junction bases numbered 5, after V lost 4 bases and J lost 5 bases.